These T cell receptor beta chains were read from a single sample in a study of cytomegalovirus exposure and HLA in healthy donors. Only in-frame clones appear in the TCRdb table, and some are missing; sequencing was by immunoSEQ multiplex PCR. The sample has about 190,000 clones, roughly 80% seen once. Sequenced input: PBMCs. These receptors came from a man aged 45-60 years in good health and CMV-seronegative. Each CDR3 is given with its conserved first and last residue. The order of the fields is D gene, J gene, clone size, CDR3 length, V gene, CDR3 DNA, CDR3 protein. The D gene is left open where the match is weak. Clone size is not always given. Where it is, it says once, few, many or a class for expanded clones.

>-|TRBJ1-3|once|18|TRBV18
TGTGCCAGCTCACCCGATGCAGCCATCAGGGGATCTGGAAACACCATATATTTT
CASSPDAAIRGSGNTIYF
>TRBD2|TRBJ2-1|once|16|TRBV7-9
TGTGCCAGCAGCTTAATTCGGGGGGTATCGTGGAATGAGCAGTTCTTC
CASSLIRGVSWNEQFF
>-|TRBJ1-2|-|15|TRBV18
TGTGCCAGCTCACCCAACCGGAGACAGGAAAATGGCTACACCTTC
CASSPNRRQENGYTF
>TRBD1|TRBJ1-1|-|15|TRBV6-1
TGTGCCAGCAGTGCAAGACAGGGGGCGAGCACTGAAGCTTTCTTT
CASSARQGASTEAFF
>TRBD2|TRBJ2-2|-|16|TRBV4-2
TGTGCCAGCAGCCAGGGACTAGCGGGGGACACCGGGGAGCTGTTTTTT
CASSQGLAGDTGELFF
>-|TRBJ1-6|-|14|TRBV7-2
TGTGCCAGCAGCTTACTACAGGAGAGTTCACCCCTCCACTTT
CASSLLQESSPLHF
>TRBD1|TRBJ2-4|-|16|TRBV19
TGTGCCAGTAGTACAGGACAGGTACTAGCCAAAAACATTCAGTACTTC
CASSTGQVLAKNIQYF
>-|TRBJ1-2|-|15|TRBV7-3
TGTGCCAGCAGCTTAACGGCGGGGGCGGCCTATGGCTACACCTTC
CASSLTAGAAYGYTF
>TRBD2|TRBJ2-3|-|16|TRBV6-6
TGTGCCAGCAGTACGAGCGGGGGGGAGGGTTTAGATACGCAGTATTTT
CASSTSGGEGLDTQYF
>TRBD1|TRBJ1-4|-|13|TRBV7-2
TGTGCCAGCAGGTCACAGGGGAAGACAAAACTGTTTTTT
CASRSQGKTKLFF
>-|TRBJ2-1|-|17|TRBV27
TGTGCCAGCAGTTTATGGTCGGGGGGCCGTGTAGGTGATGAGCAGTTCTTC
CASSLWSGGRVGDEQFF
>TRBD1|TRBJ1-4|-|14|TRBV10-3
TGTGCCATCAGTTCAGGGGGGCTTAATGAAAAACTGTTTTTT
CAISSGGLNEKLFF
>-|TRBJ2-3|-|13|TRBV6-6
TGTGCCAGCAGGGGGCTTGAAACAGATACGCAGTATTTT
CASRGLETDTQYF
>-|TRBJ1-2|-|13|TRBV29-1
TGCAGCGTGGATCAGGGGAGTAGGGATGGCTACACCTTC
CSVDQGSRDGYTF
>-|TRBJ1-4|-|15|TRBV15
TGTGCCACCAGCTACAGCCCCCGGGGTAATGAAAAACTGTTTTTT
CATSYSPRGNEKLFF
>-|TRBJ2-1|-|11|TRBV30
TGTGCCTGGAGTGTAGACACAGAGCAGTTCTTC
CAWSVDTEQFF
>TRBD1|TRBJ2-7|-|17|TRBV7-2
TGTGCCAGCAGCTTGGGTAGACAGGGGCCGTACTCCTACGAGCAGTACTTC
CASSLGRQGPYSYEQYF
>-|TRBJ1-3|-|15|TRBV5-1
TGCGCCAGCAGCCCCTTGGGGAGCTCTGGAAACACCATATATTTT
CASSPLGSSGNTIYF
>TRBD2|TRBJ2-1|once|16|TRBV6-5
TGTGCCAGCAGTTACAGGCGGGGGAGGGCCTACAATGAGCAGTTCTTC
CASSYRRGRAYNEQFF
>-|TRBJ1-2|once|12|TRBV5-1
TGCGCCAGCAGGTCAGGGGATCGCGGCTACACCTTC
CASRSGDRGYTF
>-|TRBJ2-1|-|14|TRBV14
TGTGCCAGCAGCCTCCAAAGCGGATACAATGAGCAGTTCTTC
CASSLQSGYNEQFF
>TRBD1|TRBJ1-6|once|16|TRBV7-2
TGTGCCAGCAGCTCCAGAACAGGGGGGGTAGGTTCACCCCTCCACTTT
CASSSRTGGVGSPLHF
>-|TRBJ2-2|-|15|TRBV7-6
TGTGCCAGCAGCCCTAGGGGGTCGGGTACCGGGGAGCTGTTTTTT
CASSPRGSGTGELFF
>-|TRBJ2-5|-|14|TRBV7-9
TGTGCCAGCAGCTTAGCTTGGAGGGAGGAGACCCAGTACTTC
CASSLAWREETQYF
>TRBD2|TRBJ2-2|-|16|TRBV5-4
TGTGCCAGCAGCTTGGAGGCGGGAGGCGGGACCGGGGAGCTGTTTTTT
CASSLEAGGGTGELFF
>-|TRBJ1-5|-|14|TRBV6-1
TGTGCCAGCAGATATGACAGAAGAGAGCAGCCCCAGCATTTT
CASRYDRREQPQHF
>-|TRBJ1-1|-|15|TRBV9
TGTGCCAGCAGCGCGGCAGGCGGGATGAACACTGAAGCTTTCTTT
CASSAAGGMNTEAFF
>TRBD2|TRBJ2-3|-|18|TRBV5-1
TGCGCCAGCAGTTCTCCGGGACTAGCGGGAGGGAACACAGATACGCAGTATTTT
CASSSPGLAGGNTDTQYF
>-|TRBJ1-1|-|13|TRBV2
TGTGCCAGCACCCTTCAAGGGGACACTGAAGCTTTCTTT
CASTLQGDTEAFF
>TRBD2|TRBJ2-2|-|15|TRBV10-3
TGTGCCATCAGCCCGAGACTAGCGGGGGCTGGGGAGCTGTTTTTT
CAISPRLAGAGELFF
>TRBD1|TRBJ1-5|-|15|TRBV18
TGTGCCAGCTCACCACCTGGGACAGGGAGGCAGCCCCAGCATTTT
CASSPPGTGRQPQHF
>TRBD2|TRBJ2-3|-|16|TRBV4-2
TGTGCCAGCAGCCAGGAGGGACTAGCGGAGACAGATACGCAGTATTTT
CASSQEGLAETDTQYF
>-|TRBJ2-6|-|13|TRBV6-5
TGTGCCACCGGGGGTCTGGGGGCCAACGTCCTGACTTTC
CATGGLGANVLTF